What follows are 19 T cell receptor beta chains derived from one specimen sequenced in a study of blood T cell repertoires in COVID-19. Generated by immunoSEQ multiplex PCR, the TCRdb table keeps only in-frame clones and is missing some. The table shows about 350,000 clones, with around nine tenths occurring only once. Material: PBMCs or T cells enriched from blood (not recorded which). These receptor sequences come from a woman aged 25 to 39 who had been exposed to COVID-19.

The chain's CDR3 is CAWSQQGNQPQHF. The CDR3 DNA reads as TGTGCCTGGAGTCAACAGGGCAATCAGCCCCAGCATTTT. This sequence joins TRBV30 and TRBJ1-5, with D possibly matching TRBD1 (5 bases). CDR3 length: 13 amino acids. Deletions cut 2 bases from V and 2 bases from J, with 7 bases between. The germline gives CDR1 GTSNPN, CDR2 SVGIG (reference sequence).

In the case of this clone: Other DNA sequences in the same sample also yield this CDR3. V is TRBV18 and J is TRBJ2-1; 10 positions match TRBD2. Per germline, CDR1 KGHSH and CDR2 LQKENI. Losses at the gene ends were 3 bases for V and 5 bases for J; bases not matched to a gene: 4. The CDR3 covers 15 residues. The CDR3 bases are TGTGCCAGCTCACCGAGTCTAGCGGGAGACAATGAGCAGTTCTTC. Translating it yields CASSPSLAGDNEQFF.

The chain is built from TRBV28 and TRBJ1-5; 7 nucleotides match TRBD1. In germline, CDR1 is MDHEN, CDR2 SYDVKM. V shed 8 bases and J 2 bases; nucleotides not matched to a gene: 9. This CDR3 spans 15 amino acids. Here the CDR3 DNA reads TGTGCCAGCTGGGAACAGGGGCAGGGCAATCAGCCCCAGCATTTT. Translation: CASWEQGQGNQPQHF.

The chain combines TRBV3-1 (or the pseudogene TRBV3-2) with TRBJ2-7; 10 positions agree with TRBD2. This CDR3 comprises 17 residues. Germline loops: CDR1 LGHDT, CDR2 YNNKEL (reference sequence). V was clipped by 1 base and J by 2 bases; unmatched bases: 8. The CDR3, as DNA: TGTGCCAGCAGCCAAGCCCACTCTAGCGGGAGAACCTACGAGCAGTACTTC. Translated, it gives CASSQAHSSGRTYEQYF.

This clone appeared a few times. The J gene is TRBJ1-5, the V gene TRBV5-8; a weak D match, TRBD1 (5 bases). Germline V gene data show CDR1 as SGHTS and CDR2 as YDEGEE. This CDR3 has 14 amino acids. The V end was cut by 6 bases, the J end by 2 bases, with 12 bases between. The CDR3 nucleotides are TGTGCCAGCAACGTCCGGGGGGGCAATCAGCCCCAGCATTTT. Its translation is CASNVRGGNQPQHF.

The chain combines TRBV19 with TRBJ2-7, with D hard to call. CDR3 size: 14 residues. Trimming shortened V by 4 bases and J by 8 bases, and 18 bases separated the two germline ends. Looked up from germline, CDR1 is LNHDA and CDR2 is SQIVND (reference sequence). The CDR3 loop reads CASSNPNLIAQQYF. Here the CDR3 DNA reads TGTGCCAGTAGTAACCCCAACCTAATCGCCCAGCAGTACTTC.

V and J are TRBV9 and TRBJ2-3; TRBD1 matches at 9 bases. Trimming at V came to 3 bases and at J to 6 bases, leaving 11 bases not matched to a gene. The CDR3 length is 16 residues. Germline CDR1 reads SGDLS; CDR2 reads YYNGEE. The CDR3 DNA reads TGTGCCAGCAGCGCCGGAGGAGGGACAGGGATGGATACGCAGTATTTT. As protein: CASSAGGGTGMDTQYF.

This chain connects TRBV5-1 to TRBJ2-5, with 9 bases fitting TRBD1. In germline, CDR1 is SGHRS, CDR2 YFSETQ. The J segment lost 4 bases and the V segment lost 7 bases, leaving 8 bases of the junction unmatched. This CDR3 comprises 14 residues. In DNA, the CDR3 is TGCGCCAGCCGCCGTCGGACAGGGGTAGAGACCCAGTACTTC. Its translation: CASRRRTGVETQYF.

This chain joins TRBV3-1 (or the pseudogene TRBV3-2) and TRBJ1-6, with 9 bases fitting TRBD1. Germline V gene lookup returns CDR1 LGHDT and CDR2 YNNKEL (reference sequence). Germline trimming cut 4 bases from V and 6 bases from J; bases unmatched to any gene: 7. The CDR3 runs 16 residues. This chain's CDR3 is CASSPGAGQGNSPLHF. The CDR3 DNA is TGTGCCAGCAGCCCGGGAGCGGGACAGGGTAATTCACCCCTCCACTTT.

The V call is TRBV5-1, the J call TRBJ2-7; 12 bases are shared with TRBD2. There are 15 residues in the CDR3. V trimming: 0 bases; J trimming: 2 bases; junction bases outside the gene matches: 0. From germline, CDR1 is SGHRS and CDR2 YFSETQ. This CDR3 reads CASSLGLAGAYEQYF. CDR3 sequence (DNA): TGCGCCAGCAGCTTGGGACTAGCGGGAGCCTACGAGCAGTACTTC.

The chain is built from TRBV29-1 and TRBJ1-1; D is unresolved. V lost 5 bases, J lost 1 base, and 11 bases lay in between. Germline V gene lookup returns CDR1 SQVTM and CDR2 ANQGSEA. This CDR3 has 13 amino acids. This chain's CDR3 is CSVNRLQNTEAFF. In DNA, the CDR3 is TGCAGCGTTAATCGACTCCAGAACACTGAAGCTTTCTTT.

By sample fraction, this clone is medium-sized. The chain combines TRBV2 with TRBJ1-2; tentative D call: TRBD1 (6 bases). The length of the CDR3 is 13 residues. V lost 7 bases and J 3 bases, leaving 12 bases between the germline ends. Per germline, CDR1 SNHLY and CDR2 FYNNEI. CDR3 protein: CASKDSLHYGYTF. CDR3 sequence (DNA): TGTGCCAGCAAGGACAGCCTCCACTATGGCTACACCTTC. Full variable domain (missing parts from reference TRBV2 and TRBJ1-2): EPEVTQTPSHQVTQMGQEVILRCVPISNHLYFYWYRQILGQKVEFLVSFYNNEISEKSEIFDDQFSVERPDGSNFTLKIRSTKLEDSAMYFCASKDSLHYGYTFGSGTRLTVV.

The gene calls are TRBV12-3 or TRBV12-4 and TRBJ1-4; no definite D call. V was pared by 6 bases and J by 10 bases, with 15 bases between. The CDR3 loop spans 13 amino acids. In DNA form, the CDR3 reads TGTGCCAGCAGCCAGGCCGGTTTAGGAAAACTGTTTTTT. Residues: CASSQAGLGKLFF.

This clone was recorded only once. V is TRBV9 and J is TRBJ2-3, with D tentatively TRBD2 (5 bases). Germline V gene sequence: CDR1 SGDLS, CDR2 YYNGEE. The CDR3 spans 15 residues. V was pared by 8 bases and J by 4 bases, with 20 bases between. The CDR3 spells CASSREGVVADTQYF. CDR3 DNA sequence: TGTGCCAGTTCGCGCGAGGGAGTGGTGGCAGATACGCAGTATTTT.

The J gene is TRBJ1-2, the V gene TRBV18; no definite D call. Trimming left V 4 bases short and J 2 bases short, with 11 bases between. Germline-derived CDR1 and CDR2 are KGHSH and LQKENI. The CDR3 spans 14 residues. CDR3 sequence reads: CASSLSTTNYGYTF. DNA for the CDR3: TGTGCCAGCTCACTTTCGACAACCAACTATGGCTACACCTTC.

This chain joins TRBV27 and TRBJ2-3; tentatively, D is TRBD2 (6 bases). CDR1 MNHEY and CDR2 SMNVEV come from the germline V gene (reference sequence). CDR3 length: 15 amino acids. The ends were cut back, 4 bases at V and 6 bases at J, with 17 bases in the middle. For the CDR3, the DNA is TGTGCCAGCAGTTCCGAGGAGGGCCTAGGTGATACGCAGTATTTT. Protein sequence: CASSSEEGLGDTQYF.

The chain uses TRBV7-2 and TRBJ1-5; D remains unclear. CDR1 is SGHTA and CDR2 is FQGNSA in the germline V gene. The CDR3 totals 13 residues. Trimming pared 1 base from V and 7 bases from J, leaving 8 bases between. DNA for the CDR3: TGTGCCAGCAGCTTAGGGAGGGAACAGCCCCAGCATTTT. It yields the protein CASSLGREQPQHF.

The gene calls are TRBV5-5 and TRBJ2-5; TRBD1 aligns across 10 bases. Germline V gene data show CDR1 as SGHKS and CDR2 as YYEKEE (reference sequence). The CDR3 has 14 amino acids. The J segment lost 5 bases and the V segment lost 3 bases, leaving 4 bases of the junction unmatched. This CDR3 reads CASSSDRGRETQYF. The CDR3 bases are TGTGCCAGCAGCTCCGACAGGGGGCGGGAGACCCAGTACTTC.

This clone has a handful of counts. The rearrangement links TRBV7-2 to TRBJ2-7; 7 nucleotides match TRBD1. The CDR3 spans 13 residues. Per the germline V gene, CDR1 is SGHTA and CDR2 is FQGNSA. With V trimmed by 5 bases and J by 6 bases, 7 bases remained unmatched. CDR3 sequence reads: CASSPPGGSEQYF. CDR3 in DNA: TGTGCCAGCAGCCCACCAGGGGGTAGCGAGCAGTACTTC.